Shown below are 8 T cell receptor beta chains from a single sample sequenced in a study of technical replicates of blood from a few donors. Sequencing used immunoSEQ multiplex PCR; TCRdb keeps in-frame clones, though not all of them. The table lists about 75,000 clones, about nine tenths of them singletons. Specimen: T cells isolated from PBMCs. These receptors were taken from a human donor in good health. Some clones in this sample may be carry-over from other donors' samples.

The V gene is TRBV28, the J gene TRBJ2-4; 12 positions match TRBD2. CDR3 length: 17 residues. Germline CDR1 reads MDHEN; CDR2 reads SYDVKM. Trimming cost V 1 base and J 2 bases; bases outside gene matches: 3. DNA of the CDR3: TGTGCCAGCAGTTTATCAGGACTAGCGGGGCCCAAAAACATTCAGTACTTC. This codes for CASSLSGLAGPKNIQYF. Supplemented by reference TRBV28 and TRBJ2-4, the full variable domain reads DVKVTQSSRYLVKRTGEKVFLECVQDMDHENMFWYRQDPGLGLRLIYFSYDVKMKEKGDIPEGYSVSREKKERFSLILESASTNQTSMYLCASSLSGLAGPKNIQYFGAGTRLSVL.

This clone has just one count. The rearrangement joins TRBV28 to TRBJ2-1; 10 nucleotides agree with TRBD2. CDR1 and CDR2 (germline): MDHEN, SYDVKM. With V trimmed by 6 bases and J by 9 bases, 11 bases remained unmatched. This CDR3 spans 15 amino acids. This chain's CDR3 is CASRGASGRSVEQFF. CDR3 DNA: TGTGCCAGCAGGGGCGCTAGCGGGAGATCAGTTGAGCAGTTCTTC.

The genes are TRBV11-2 and TRBJ1-1, with 8 bases that match TRBD1. CDR1 SGHAT and CDR2 FQNNGV come from the germline V gene. The CDR3 spans 14 residues. The V gene end was trimmed by 3 bases and the J gene end by 5 bases; junction bases not matched to a gene: 5. The DNA for the CDR3 is TGTGCCAGCAGCTTCCCAGGGGGCGATACTGAAGCTTTCTTT. This encodes CASSFPGGDTEAFF.

V and J are TRBV7-6 and TRBJ2-2; the match to TRBD2 covers 11 bases. The CDR3 covers 16 residues. In germline, CDR1 is SGHVS, CDR2 FNYEAQ. The J segment lost 0 bases and the V segment lost 5 bases, leaving 2 bases of the junction unmatched. CDR3 DNA: TGTGCCAGCAGCACGGGACTAGCGGCGAACACCGGGGAGCTGTTTTTT. Protein: CASSTGLAANTGELFF.

The rearrangement uses TRBV30 and TRBJ1-1, with 10 bases matching TRBD1. The germline V gene encodes CDR1 GTSNPN and CDR2 SVGIG (reference sequence). Germline trimming cut 5 bases from V and 11 bases from J; bases unmatched to any gene: 2. The CDR3 contains 10 residues. CDR3 residues: CAWLGQGAFF. DNA of the CDR3: TGTGCCTGGTTGGGACAGGGGGCTTTCTTT.

This clone was counted once. The chain recombines TRBV14 with TRBJ2-1; TRBD1 might be the D (6 bases). The germline gives CDR1 SGHDN, CDR2 FVKESK. The CDR3 loop spans 16 amino acids. The V end lost 3 bases, the J end lost 2 bases, and 14 bases lay between the germline ends. CDR3: CASSHLTGPTYNEQFF. The DNA of the CDR3 is TGTGCCAGCAGCCACCTAACAGGGCCAACCTACAATGAGCAGTTCTTC.

J is TRBJ2-7 and V is TRBV30; TRBD1 matches 8 bases. After removal of 0 bases from V and 3 bases from J, the junction contained 7 bases not matched to a gene. Germline V gene lookup returns CDR1 GTSNPN and CDR2 SVGIG (reference sequence). This CDR3 contains 15 residues. This CDR3 reads CAWSVQAGGFYEQYF. In DNA, the CDR3 is TGTGCCTGGAGTGTACAGGCAGGGGGCTTCTACGAGCAGTACTTC.

This clone has more than one count but fewer than ten. V gene TRBV7-9 combines with J gene TRBJ2-3, with 11 bases fitting TRBD2. This CDR3 is built from 16 residues. With V trimmed by 5 bases and J by 2 bases, 6 bases remained unmatched. CDR1 and CDR2 from the germline V gene are SEHNR and FQNEAQ (reference sequence). CDR3 residues: CASSLVAGGHTDTQYF. CDR3 sequence (DNA): TGTGCCAGCAGCCTCGTAGCGGGGGGGCACACAGATACGCAGTATTTT.